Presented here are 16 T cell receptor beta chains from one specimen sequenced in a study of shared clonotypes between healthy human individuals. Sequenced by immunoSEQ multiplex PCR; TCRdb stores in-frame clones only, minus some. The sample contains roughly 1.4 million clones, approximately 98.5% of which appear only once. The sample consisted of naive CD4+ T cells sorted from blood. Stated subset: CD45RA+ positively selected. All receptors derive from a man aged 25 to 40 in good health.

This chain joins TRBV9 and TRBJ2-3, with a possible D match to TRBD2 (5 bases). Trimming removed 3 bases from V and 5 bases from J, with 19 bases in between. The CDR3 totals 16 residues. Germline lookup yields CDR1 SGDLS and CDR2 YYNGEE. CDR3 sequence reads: CASSERSAGVGDTQYF. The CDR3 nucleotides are TGTGCCAGCAGCGAGAGGTCCGCGGGTGTCGGAGATACGCAGTATTTT.

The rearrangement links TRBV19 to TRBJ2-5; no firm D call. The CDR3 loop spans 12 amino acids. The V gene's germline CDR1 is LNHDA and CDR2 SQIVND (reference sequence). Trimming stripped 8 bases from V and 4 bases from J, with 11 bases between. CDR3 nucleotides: TGTGCCAGTTCAAAAACACGAGAGACCCAGTACTTC. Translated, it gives CASSKTRETQYF.

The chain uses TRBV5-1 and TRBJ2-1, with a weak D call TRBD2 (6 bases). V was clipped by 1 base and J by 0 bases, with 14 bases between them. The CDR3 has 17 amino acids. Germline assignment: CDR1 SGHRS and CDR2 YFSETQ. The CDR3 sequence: CASSLNFQRASYNEQFF. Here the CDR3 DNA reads TGCGCCAGCAGCTTGAATTTCCAGCGGGCCTCCTACAATGAGCAGTTCTTC.

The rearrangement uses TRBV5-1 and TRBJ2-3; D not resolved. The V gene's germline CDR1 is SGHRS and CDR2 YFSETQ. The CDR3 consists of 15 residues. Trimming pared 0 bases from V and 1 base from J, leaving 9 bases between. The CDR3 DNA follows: TGCGCCAGCAGCTTGGAGAGAGGCGGCACAGATACGCAGTATTTT. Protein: CASSLERGGTDTQYF.

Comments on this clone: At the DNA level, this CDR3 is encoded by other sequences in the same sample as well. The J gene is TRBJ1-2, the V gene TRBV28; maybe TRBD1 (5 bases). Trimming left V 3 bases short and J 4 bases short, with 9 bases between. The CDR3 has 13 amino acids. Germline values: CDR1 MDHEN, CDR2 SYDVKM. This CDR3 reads CASSLQGVYGYTF. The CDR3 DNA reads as TGTGCCAGCAGTTTGCAGGGTGTCTATGGCTACACCTTC.

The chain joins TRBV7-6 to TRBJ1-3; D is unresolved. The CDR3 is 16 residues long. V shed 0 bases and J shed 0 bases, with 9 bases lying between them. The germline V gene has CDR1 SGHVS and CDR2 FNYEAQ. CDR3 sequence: CASSLALGASGNTIYF. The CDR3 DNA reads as TGTGCCAGCAGCTTAGCGCTGGGTGCCTCTGGAAACACCATATATTTT.

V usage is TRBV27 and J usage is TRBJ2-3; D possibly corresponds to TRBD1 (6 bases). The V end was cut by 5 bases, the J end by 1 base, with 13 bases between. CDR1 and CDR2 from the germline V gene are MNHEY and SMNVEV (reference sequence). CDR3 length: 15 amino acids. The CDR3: CASSQVDRRTDTQYF. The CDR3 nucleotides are TGTGCCAGCAGTCAGGTTGACAGGCGCACAGATACGCAGTATTTT.

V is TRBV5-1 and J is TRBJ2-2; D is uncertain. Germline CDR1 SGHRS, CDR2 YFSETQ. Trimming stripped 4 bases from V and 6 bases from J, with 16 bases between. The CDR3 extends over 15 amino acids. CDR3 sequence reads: CASSAWQSPSGELFF. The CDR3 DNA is TGCGCCAGCAGCGCATGGCAGAGCCCTTCCGGGGAGCTGTTTTTT.

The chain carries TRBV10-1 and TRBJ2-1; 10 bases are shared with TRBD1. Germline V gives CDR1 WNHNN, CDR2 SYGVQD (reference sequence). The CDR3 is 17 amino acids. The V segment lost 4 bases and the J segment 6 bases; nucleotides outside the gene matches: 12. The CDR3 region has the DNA TGCGCCAGCAGTGGAGGACAGGGGGTTAGTAGTGGCAATGAGCAGTTCTTC. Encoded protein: CASSGGQGVSSGNEQFF.

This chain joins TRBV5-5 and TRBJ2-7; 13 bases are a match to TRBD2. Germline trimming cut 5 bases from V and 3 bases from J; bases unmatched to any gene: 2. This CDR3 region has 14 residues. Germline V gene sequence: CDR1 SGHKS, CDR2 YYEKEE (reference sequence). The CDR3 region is CASSRLAGGYEQYF. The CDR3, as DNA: TGTGCCAGCAGTCGACTAGCGGGGGGCTACGAGCAGTACTTC.

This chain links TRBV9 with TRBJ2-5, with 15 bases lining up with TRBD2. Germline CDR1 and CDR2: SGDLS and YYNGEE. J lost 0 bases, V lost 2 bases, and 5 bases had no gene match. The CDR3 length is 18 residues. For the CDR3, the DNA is TGTGCCAGCAGCGTGGGGACTAGCGGGAGGAAGTACCAAGAGACCCAGTACTTC. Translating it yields CASSVGTSGRKYQETQYF.

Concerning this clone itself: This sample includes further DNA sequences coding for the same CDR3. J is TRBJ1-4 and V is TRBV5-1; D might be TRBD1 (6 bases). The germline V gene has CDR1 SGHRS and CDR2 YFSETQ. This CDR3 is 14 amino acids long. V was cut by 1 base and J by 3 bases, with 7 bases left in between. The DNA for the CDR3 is TGCGCCAGCAGCTTGACAGGGCCTAATGAAAAACTGTTTTTT. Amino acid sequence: CASSLTGPNEKLFF.

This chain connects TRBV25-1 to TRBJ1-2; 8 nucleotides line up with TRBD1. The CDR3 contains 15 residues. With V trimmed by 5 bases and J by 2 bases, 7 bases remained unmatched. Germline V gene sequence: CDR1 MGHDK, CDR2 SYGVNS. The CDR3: CASSIQGESNYGYTF. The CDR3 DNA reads TGTGCCAGCAGTATACAGGGGGAATCGAACTATGGCTACACCTTC.

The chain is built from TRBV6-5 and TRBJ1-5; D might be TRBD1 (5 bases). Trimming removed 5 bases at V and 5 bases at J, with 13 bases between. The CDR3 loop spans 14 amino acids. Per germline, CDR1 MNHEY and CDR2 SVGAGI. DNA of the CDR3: TGTGCCAGCAGTCGCGGGACCGGAGATCAGCCCCAGCATTTT. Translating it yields CASSRGTGDQPQHF.

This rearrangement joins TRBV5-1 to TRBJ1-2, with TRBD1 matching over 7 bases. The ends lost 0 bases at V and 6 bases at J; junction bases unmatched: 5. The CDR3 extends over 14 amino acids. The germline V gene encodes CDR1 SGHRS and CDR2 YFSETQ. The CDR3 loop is CASSLGAGGDGYTF. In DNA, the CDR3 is TGCGCCAGCAGCTTGGGGGCAGGGGGAGATGGCTACACCTTC.

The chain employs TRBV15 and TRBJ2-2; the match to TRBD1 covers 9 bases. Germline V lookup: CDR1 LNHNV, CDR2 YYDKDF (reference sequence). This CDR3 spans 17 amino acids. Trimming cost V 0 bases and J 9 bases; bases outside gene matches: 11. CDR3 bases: TGTGCCACCAGCAGAGAAAAACCGGGACAGGGCTTCAGGGAGCTGTTTTTT. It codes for CATSREKPGQGFRELFF.